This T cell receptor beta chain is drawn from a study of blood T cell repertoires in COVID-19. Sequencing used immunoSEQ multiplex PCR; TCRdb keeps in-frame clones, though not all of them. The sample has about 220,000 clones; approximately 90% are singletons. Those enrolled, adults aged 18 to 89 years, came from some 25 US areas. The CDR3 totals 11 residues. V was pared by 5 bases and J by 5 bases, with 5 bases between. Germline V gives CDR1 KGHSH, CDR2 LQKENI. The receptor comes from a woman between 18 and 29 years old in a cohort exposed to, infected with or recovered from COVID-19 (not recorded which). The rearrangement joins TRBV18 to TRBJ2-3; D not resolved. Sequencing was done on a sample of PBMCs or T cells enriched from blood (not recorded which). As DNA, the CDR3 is TGTGCCAGCTCATCGGGAGATACGCAGTATTTT. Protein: CASSSGDTQYF.